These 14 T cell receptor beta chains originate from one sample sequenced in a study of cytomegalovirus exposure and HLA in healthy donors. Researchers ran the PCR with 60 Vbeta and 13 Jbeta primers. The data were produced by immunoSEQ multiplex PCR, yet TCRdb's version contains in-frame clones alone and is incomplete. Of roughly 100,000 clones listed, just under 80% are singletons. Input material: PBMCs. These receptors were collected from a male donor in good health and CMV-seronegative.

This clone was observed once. Written as DNA, the CDR3 is TGCAGCGTTGGGCCGGGACAGCAAGAGACCCAGTACTTC. It yields the protein CSVGPGQQETQYF. The chain carries TRBV29-1 and TRBJ2-5, with 7 bases lining up with TRBD1. In germline, CDR1 is SQVTM, CDR2 ANQGSEA. The CDR3 extends over 13 amino acids. V trimming: 4 bases; J trimming: 2 bases; junction bases outside the gene matches: 4.

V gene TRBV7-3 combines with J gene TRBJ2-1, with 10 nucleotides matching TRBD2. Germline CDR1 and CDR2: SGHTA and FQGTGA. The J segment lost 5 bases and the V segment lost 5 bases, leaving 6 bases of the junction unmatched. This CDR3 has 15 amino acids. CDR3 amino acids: CASSPGTSANNEQFF. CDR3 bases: TGTGCCAGCAGCCCAGGGACTAGCGCCAACAATGAGCAGTTCTTC.

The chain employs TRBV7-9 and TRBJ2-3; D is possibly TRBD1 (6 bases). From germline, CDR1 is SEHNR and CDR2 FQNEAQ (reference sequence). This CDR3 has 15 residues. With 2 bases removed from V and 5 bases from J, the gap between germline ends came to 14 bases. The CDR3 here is CASSLFSGDGDTQYF. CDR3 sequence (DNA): TGTGCCAGCAGCTTATTCTCAGGGGATGGAGATACGCAGTATTTT.

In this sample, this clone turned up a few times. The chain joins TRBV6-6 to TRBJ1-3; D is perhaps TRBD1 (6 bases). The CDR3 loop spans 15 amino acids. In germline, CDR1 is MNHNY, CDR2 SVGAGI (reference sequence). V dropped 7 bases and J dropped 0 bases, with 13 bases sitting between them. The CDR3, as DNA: TGTGCCAGCATACCCGGGGGGGCCTCTGGAAACACCATATATTTT. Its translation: CASIPGGASGNTIYF.

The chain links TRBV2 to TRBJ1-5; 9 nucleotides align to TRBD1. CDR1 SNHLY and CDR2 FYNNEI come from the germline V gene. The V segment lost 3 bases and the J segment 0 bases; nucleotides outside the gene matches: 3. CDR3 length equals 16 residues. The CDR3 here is CASSENRGHSNQPQHF. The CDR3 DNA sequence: TGTGCCAGCAGTGAGAACAGGGGGCATAGCAATCAGCCCCAGCATTTT.

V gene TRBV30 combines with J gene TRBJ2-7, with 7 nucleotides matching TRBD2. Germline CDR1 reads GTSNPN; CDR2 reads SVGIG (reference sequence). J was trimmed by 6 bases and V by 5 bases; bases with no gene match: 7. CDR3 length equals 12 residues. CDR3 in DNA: TGTGCCTGGGATCGGGGGGACTTCGAGCAGTACTTC. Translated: CAWDRGDFEQYF. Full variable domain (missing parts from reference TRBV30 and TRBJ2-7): SQTIHQWPATLVQPVGSPLSLECTVEGTSNPNLYWYRQAAGRGLQLLFYSVGIGQISSEVPQNLSASRPQDRQFILSSKKLLLSDSGFYLCAWDRGDFEQYFGPGTRLTVT.

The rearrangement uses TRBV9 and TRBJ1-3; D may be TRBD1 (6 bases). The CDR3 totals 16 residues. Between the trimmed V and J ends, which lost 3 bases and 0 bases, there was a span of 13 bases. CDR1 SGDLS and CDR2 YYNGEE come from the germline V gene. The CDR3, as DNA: TGTGCCAGCAGCGGGACAGTTACCAACTCTGGAAACACCATATATTTT. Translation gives CASSGTVTNSGNTIYF. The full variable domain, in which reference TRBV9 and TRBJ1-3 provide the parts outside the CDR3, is DSGVTQTPKHLITATGQRVTLRCSPRSGDLSVYWYQQSLDQGLQFLIQYYNGEERAKGNILERFSAQQFPDLHSELNLSSLELGDSALYFCASSGTVTNSGNTIYFGEGSWLTVV.

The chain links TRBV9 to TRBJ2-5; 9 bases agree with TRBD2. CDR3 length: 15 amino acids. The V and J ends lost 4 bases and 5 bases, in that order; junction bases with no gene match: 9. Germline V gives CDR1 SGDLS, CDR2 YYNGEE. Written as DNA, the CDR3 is TGTGCCAGCAGCATAGGGAGCGGGAGGTTTGAGACCCAGTACTTC. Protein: CASSIGSGRFETQYF. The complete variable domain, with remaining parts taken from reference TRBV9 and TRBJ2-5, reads DSGVTQTPKHLITATGQRVTLRCSPRSGDLSVYWYQQSLDQGLQFLIQYYNGEERAKGNILERFSAQQFPDLHSELNLSSLELGDSALYFCASSIGSGRFETQYFGPGTRLLVL.

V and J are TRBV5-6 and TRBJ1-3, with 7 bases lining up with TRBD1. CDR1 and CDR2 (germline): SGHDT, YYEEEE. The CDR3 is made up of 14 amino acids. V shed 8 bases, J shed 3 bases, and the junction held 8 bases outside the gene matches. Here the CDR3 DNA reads TGTGCCAGGGAGCGACAGGGAGGTGGAAACACCATATATTTT. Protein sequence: CARERQGGGNTIYF.

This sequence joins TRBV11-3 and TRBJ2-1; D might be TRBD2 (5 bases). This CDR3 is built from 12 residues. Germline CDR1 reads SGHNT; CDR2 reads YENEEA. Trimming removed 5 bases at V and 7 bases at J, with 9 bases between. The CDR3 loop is CASSPLANEQFF. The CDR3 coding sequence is TGTGCCAGCAGCCCCCTAGCAAATGAGCAGTTCTTC.

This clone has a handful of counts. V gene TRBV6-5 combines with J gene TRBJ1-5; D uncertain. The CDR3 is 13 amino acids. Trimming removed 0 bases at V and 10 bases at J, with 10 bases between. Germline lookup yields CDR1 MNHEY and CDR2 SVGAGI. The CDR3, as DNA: TGTGCCAGCAGTTACTCGTTCGGGGTTCCCCAGCATTTT. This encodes CASSYSFGVPQHF.

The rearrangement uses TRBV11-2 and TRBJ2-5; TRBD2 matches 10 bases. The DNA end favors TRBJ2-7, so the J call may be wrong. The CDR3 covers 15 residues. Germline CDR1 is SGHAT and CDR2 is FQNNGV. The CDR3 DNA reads TGTGCCAGCAGCAAGAGCGGGAGGGCTGCCTACGAGCAGTACTTC. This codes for CASSKSGRAAYEQYF.

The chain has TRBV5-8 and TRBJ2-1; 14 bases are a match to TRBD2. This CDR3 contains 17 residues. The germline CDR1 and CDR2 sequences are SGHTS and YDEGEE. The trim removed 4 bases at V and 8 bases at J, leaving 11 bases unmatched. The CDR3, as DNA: TGTGCCAGCAGCCTTGACAGGGGACTAGCGGGAGTATATGAGCAGTTCTTC. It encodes CASSLDRGLAGVYEQFF.

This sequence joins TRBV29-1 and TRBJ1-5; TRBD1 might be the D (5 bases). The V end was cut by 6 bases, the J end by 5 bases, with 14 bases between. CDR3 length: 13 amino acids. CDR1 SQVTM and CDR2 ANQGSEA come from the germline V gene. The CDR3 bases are TGCAGCGTCCTACAGGCTGGGGATCAGCCCCAGCATTTT. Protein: CSVLQAGDQPQHF.